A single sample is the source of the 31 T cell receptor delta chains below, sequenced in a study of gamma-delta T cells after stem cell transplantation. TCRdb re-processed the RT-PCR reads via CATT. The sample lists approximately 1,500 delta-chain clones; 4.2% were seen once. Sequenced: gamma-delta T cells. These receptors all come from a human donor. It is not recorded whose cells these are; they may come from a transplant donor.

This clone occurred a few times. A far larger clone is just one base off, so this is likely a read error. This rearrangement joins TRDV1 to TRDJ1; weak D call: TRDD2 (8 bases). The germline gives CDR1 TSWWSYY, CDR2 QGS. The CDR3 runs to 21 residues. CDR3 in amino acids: CAPGETVFLLPLGSTWGKLIF. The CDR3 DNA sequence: TGTGCTCCTGGGGAAACTGTCTTCCTACTTCCACTGGGGTCTACCTGGGGCAAACTCATCTTT.

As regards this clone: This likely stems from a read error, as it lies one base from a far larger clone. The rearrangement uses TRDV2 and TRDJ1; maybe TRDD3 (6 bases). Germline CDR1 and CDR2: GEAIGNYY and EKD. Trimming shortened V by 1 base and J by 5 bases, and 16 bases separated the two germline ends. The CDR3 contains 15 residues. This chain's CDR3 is CACDTLGNKMDKLIF. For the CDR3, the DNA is TGTGCCTGTGACACGCTGGGGAACAAGATGGATAAACTCATCTTT.

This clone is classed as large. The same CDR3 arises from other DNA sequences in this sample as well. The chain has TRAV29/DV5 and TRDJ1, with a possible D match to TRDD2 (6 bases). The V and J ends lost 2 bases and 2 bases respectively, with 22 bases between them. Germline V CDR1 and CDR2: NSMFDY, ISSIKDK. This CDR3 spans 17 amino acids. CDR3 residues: CAARRPSRPLLTDKLIF. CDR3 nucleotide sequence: TGTGCAGCAAGGAGGCCTTCCCGGCCTCTTTTAACCGATAAACTCATCTTT.

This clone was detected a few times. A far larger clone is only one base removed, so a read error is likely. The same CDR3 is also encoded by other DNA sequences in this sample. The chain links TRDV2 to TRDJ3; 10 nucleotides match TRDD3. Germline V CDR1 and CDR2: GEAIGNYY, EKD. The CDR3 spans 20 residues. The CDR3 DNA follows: TGTGCCTGTGACACCGTTTTAGCACTGGGGGATGACTGGGACACCAGACAGATGTTTTTC. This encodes CACDTVLALGDDWDTRQMFF.

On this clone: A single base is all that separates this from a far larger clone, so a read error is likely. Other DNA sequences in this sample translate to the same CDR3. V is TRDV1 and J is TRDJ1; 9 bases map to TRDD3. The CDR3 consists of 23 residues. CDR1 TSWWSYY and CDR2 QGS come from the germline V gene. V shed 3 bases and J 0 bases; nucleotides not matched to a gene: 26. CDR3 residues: CALGEIGQSYKVLGESYTDKLIF. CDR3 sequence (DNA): TGTGCTCTTGGGGAGATAGGGCAGTCCTACAAAGTACTGGGGGAGTCGTACACCGATAAACTCATCTTT.

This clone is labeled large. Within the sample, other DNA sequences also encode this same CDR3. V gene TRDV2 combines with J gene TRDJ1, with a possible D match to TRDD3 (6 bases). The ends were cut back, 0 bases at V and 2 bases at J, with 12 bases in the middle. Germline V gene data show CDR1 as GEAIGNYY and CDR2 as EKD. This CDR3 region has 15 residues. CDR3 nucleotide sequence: TGTGCCTGTGACACCATGGGGGTTAGTACCGATAAACTCATCTTT. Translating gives CACDTMGVSTDKLIF.

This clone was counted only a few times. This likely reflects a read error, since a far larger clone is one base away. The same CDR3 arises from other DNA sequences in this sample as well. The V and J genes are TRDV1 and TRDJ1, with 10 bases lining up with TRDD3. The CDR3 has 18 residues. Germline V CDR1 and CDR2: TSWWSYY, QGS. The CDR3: CALGEQLGLGDLTDKLIF. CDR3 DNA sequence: TGTGCTCTTGGGGAGCAACTAGGACTGGGGGATCTAACCGACAAACTCATCTTT.

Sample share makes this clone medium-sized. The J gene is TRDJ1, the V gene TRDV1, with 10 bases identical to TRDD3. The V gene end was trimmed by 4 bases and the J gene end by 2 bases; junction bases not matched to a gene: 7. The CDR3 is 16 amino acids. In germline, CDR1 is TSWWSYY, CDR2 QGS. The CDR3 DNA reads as TGTGCTCTTGGGGGAGCCGGACTGGGGGATACCGATAAACTCATCTTT. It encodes CALGGAGLGDTDKLIF.

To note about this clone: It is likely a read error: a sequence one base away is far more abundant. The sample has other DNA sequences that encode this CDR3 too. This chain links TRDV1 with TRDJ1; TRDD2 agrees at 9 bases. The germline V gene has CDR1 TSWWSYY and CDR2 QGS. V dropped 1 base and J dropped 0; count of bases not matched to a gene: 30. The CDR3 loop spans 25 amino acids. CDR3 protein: CALGEPRRTRPSYTPSRGDTDKLIF. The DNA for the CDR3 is TGTGCTCTTGGGGAACCGCGACGAACGAGGCCTTCCTACACGCCTTCCAGGGGAGACACCGATAAACTCATCTTT.

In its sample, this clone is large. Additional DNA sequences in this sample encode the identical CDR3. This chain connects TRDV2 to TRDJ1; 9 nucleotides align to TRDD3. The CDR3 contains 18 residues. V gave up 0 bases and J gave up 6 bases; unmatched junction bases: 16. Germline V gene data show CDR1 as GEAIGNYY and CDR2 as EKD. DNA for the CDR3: TGTGCCTGTGACACCGCCGATAGGTGGGGGATAGACACGAATAAACTCATCTTT. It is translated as CACDTADRWGIDTNKLIF.

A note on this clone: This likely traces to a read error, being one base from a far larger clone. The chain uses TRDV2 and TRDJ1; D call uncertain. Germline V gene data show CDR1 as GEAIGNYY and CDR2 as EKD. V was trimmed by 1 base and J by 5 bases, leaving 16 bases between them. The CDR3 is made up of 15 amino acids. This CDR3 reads CACDTLRTKMDKLIF. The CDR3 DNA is TGTGCCTGTGACACGCTGAGGACCAAGATGGATAAACTCATCTTT.

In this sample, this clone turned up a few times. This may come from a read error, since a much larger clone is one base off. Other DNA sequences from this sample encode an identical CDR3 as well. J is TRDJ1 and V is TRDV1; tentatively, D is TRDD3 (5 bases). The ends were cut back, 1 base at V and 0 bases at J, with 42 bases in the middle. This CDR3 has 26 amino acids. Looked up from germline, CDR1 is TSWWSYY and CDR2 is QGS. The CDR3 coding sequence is TGTGCTCTTGGGGAACCTGATCGATCCCTGCCCTGGACGATGGGGTCCACCCCGCCGTACACCGATAAACTCATCTTT. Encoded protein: CALGEPDRSLPWTMGSTPPYTDKLIF.

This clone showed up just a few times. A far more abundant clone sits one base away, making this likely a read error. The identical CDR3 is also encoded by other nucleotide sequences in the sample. For the CDR3, the DNA is TGTGCCCCTCGGGATTCCTCCACTTCCTACCGATACTGGGGGTCAATCACCGATAAACTCATCTTT. Translation gives CAPRDSSTSYRYWGSITDKLIF. The chain has TRDV3 and TRDJ1; either TRDD2 or TRDD3 may supply D (8 bases each). CDR1 is TVYSNPD, CDR2 GDNSRS, per germline (reference sequence). The CDR3 extends over 22 amino acids. Trimming cost V 5 bases and J 1 base, with 41 bases left between them.

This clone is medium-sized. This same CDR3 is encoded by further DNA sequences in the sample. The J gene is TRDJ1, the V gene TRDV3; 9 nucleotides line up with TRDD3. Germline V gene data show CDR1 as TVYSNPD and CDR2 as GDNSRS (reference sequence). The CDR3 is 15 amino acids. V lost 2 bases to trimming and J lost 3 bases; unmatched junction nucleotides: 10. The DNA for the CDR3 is TGTGCCTTTCTGTACTGGGGGACCTGGTCCGATAAACTCATCTTT. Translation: CAFLYWGTWSDKLIF.

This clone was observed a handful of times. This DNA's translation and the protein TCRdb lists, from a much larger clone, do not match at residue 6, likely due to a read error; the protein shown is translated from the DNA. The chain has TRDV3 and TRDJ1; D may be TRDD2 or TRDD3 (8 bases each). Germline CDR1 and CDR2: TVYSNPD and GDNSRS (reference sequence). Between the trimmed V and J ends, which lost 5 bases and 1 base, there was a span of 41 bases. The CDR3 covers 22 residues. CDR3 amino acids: CAPRDPSTSYRYWGSITDKLIF. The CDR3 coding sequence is TGTGCCCCCCGGGATCCCTCCACTTCCTACCGATACTGGGGGTCAATCACCGATAAACTCATCTTT.

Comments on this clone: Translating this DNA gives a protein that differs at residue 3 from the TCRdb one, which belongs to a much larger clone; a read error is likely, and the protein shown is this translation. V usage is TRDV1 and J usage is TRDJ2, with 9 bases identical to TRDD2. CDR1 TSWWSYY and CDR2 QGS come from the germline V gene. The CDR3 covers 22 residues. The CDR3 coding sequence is TGTGCTATTGGGGACCCCGGCCCCTTCCTACCCTGGGGGCCCAATTTTACAGCACAACTCTTCTTT. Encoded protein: CAIGDPGPFLPWGPNFTAQLFF.

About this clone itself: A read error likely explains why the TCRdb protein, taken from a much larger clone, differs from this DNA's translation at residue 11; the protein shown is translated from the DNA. The CDR3 DNA is TGTGCCTGCGACACCGTTCTTTGGGGAAGCCCCTGGGACACCCGACAGATGTTTTTC. Translation: CACDTVLWGSPWDTRQMFF. J is TRDJ3 and V is TRDV2, with a possible D match to TRDD3 (5 bases). Germline V CDR1 and CDR2: GEAIGNYY, EKD. This CDR3 contains 19 residues.

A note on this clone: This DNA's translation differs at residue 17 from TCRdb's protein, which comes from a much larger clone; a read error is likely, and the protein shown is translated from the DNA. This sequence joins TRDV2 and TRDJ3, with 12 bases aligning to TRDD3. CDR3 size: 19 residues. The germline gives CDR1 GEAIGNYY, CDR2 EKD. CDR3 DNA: TGTGCCTGTGACGAGGCGGTACTGGGGGATACCCGGGACACCCGACAGGTGTTTTTC. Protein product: CACDEAVLGDTRDTRQVFF.

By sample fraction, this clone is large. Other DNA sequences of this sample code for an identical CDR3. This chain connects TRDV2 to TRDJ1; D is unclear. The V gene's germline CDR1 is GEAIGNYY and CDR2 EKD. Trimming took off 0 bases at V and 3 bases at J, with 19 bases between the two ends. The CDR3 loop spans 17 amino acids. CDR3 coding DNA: TGTGCCTGTGACACCGTTGCCCCCAGGAAACATGCCGATAAACTCATCTTT. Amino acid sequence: CACDTVAPRKHADKLIF.

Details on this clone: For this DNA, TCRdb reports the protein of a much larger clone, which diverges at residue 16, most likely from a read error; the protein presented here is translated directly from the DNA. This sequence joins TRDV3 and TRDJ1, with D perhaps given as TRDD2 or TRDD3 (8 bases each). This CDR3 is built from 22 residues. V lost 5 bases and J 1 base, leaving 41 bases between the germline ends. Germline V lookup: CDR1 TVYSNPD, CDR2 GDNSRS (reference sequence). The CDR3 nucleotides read TGTGCCCCCCGGGATTCCTCCACTTCCTACCGATACTGGGGGTCAACCACCGATAAACTCATCTTT. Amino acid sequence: CAPRDSSTSYRYWGSTTDKLIF.

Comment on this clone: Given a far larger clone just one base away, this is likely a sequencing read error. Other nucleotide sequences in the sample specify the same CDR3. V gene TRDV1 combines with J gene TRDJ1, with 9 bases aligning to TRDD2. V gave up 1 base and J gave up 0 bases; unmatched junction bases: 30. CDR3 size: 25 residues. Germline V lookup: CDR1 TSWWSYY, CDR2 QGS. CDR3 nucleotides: TGTGCTCTTGGGGAACCGCGACGAACAAGGCCTTCCTACACGCCTTCCAGGGGTGACACCGATAAACTCATCTTT. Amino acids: CALGEPRRTRPSYTPSRGDTDKLIF.

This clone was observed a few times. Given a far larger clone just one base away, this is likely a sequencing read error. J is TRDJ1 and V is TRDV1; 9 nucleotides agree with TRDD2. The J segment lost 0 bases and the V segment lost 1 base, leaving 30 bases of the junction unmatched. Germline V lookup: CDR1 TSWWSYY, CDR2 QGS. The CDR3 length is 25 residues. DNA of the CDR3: TGTGCTCTTGGGGAACCGCGACGAGCAAGGCCTTCCTACACGCCTTCCAGGGGAGACACCGATAAACTCATCTTT. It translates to CALGEPRRARPSYTPSRGDTDKLIF.

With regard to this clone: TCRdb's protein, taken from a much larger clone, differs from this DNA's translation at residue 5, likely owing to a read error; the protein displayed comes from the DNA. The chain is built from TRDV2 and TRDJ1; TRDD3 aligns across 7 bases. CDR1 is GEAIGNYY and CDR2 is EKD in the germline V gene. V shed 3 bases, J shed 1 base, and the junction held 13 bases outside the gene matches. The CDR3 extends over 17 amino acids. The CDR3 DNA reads TGTGCCTGTGACGCCCTCCTCCCCACTGGGGCCACCGATAAACTCATCTTT. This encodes CACDALLPTGATDKLIF.

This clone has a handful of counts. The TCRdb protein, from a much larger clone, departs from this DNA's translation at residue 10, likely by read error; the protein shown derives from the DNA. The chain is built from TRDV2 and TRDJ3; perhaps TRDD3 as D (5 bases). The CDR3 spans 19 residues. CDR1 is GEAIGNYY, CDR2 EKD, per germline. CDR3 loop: CACDTVLWGRSWDTRQMFF. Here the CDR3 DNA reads TGTGCCTGCGACACCGTTCTTTGGGGAAGATCCTGGGACACCCGACAGATGTTTTTC.

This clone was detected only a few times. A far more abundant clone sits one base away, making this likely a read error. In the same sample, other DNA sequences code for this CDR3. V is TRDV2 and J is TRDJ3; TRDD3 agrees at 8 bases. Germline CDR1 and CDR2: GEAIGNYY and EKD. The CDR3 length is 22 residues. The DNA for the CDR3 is TGTGCCTGTGACACCGTGTTTCTGGGGGAAAGCTTGAGCTCCTGGGACACCCGGCAGATGTTTTTC. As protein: CACDTVFLGESLSSWDTRQMFF.

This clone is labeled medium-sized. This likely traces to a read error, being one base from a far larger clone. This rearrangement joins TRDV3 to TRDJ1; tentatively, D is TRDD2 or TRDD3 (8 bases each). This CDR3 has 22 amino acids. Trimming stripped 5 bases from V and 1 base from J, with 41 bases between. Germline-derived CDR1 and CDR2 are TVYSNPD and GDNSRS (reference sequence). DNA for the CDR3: TGTGCCCCCCGGGATTCCCCCACTTCCTACCGATACTGGGGGTCAATCACCGATAAACTCATCTTT. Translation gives CAPRDSPTSYRYWGSITDKLIF.

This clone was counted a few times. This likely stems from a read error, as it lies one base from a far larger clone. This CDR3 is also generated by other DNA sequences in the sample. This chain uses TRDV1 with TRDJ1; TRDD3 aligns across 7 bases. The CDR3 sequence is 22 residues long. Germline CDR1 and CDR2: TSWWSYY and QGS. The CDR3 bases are TGTGCCCTTGGGGAACCTTCTAACCCGTTCCTTTACTGGGGATTGGCCACCGATAAACTCATCTTT. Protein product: CALGEPSNPFLYWGLATDKLIF.

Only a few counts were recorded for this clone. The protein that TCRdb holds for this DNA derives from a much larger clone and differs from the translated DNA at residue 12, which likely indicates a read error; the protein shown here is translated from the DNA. Here the CDR3 reads CACDTLGGLTGPNKLIF. The DNA of the CDR3 is TGTGCCTGTGATACACTGGGCGGGCTTACTGGACCTAATAAACTCATCTTT. This chain uses TRDV2 with TRDJ1; D may be TRDD3 (6 bases). The CDR3 runs to 17 residues. Deletions cut 4 bases from V and 6 bases from J, with 26 bases between. Per germline, CDR1 GEAIGNYY and CDR2 EKD.

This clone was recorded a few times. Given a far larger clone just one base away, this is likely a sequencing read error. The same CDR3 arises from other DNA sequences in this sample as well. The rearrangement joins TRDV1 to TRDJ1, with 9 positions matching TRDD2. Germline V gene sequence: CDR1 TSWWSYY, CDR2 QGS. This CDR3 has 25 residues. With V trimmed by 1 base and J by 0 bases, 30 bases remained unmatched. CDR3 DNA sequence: TGTGCTCTTGGGGAACCGCGACGAACAAGGCCTTCCTACACGCCCTCCAGGGGAGACACCGATAAACTCATCTTT. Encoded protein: CALGEPRRTRPSYTPSRGDTDKLIF.

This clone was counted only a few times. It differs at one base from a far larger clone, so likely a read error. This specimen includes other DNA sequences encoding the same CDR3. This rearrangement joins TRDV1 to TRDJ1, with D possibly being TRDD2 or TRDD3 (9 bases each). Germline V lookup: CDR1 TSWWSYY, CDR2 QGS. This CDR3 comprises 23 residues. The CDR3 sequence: CALGELGILPTFWGYEGTDKLIF. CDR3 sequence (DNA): TGCGCTCTTGGGGAACTAGGTATCCTTCCTACTTTCTGGGGATACGAGGGCACCGATAAACTCATCTTT.

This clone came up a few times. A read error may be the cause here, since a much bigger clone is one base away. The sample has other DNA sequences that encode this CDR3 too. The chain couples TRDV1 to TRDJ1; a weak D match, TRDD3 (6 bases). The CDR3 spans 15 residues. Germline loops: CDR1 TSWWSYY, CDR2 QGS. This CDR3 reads CALGEISVGYDKLIF. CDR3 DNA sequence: TGTGCGCTTGGGGAAATTTCCGTGGGATACGATAAACTCATCTTT.